Listed below are T cell receptor beta chains from one sample, sequenced in a study of blood T cell repertoires in COVID-19. Clones were sequenced by immunoSEQ multiplex PCR, and TCRdb holds only the in-frame ones, with some missing. Of roughly 140,000 clones listed, 75% to 90% are singletons. The sample consisted of peripheral blood. These receptors were collected from a woman in her 70s with acute or convalescent COVID-19. The CDR3 runs from the conserved cysteine through the conserved F or W. The D gene is left open where the match is weak. Rows may omit the clone size; those that give it use once, few, many or a size class.

clone_size v_call d_call cdr3_aa
. TRBV5-1 TRBD2 CASSLAPAGGSDTQYF
. TRBV2 . CASKRGGETHQPQHF
. TRBV6-5 . CASRFTGSGNQPQHF
. TRBV2 . CASSFGRGNYGYTF
. TRBV6-5 TRBD1 CASHTGGVYTGELFF
once TRBV27 TRBD1 CASSLILRDSDQETQYF
. TRBV4-2 TRBD1 CASSQEDRALTPLHF
once TRBV7-2 . CASSPTPGVNTEAFF
once TRBV29-1 TRBD1 CSSRQGMDTEAFF
. TRBV7-2 TRBD1 CASSLSGQGYQPQHF
. TRBV6-1 . CASSEPPSEQYF
once TRBV29-1 TRBD1 CRIPGQGAEAFF
. TRBV19 TRBD1 CASSVTGEGNQPQHF
. TRBV12-3/TRBV12-4 . CASSGSLYEQYF
. TRBV6-2/TRBV6-3 . CASSYHDSFKQRGYTF
. TRBV7-9 TRBD2 CATPSGGRGDEQFF
once TRBV5-1 TRBD2 CASSLALGLAGGDTQYF
. TRBV27 . CASRPGTHYNSPLHF
. TRBV24-1 . CATSAGTTVNTQYF
. TRBV7-6 . CASSSTAPRQTYEQYF
. TRBV3-1/TRBV3-2 TRBD1 CASSHSDRYSNQPQHF
. TRBV28 TRBD1 CASSFRTGSGEKLFF
. TRBV4-3 . CASSQEARRGIEQYF
. TRBV7-8 . CASSLALGAVVSRAFF
. TRBV5-1 . CASSLRGGLAREKLFF
. TRBV19 . CASSMGQTEAFF
. TRBV29-1 TRBD1 CSAGADRAYGYTF
. TRBV7-9 . CASSPGPEAFF
. TRBV14 TRBD1 CASSQPGGWYGYTF
. TRBV7-9 . CASSARIGRTYNEQFF
. TRBV10-3 TRBD1 CAIRQGEYQPQHF
. TRBV2 . CASSGVVNSNQPQHF
. TRBV30 TRBD1 CAWGQGKGEKLFF
. TRBV3-1/TRBV3-2 . CASSQDRRSGTEAFF
. TRBV23-1 TRBD2 CASSQTASGGDYQETQYF
. TRBV3-1/TRBV3-2 . CASSQLQGYTEAFF
. TRBV14 TRBD2 CASSQDWIAGITDTQYF
. TRBV5-1 . CASSPLLARGNSKLLDNEQFF
. TRBV28 . CASSLRGLGYTF
. TRBV7-6 TRBD2 CASSLIAGAPSLGEQFF
. TRBV11-2 . CASSLGPGSEAFF
. TRBV28 . CASSLYSQTSTDTQYF
once TRBV10-3 . CAISERREGTEAFF
. TRBV13 TRBD1 CASSLEGSEGAKGYTF
. TRBV30 . CAWRWGLYGYTF
. TRBV10-3 TRBD1 CAINGDRGISGNTIYF
few TRBV7-9 . CASSHKGQGNGELFF
. TRBV2 . CASSTGPYGYTF
. TRBV7-9 . CASSYQGMNTEAFF
. TRBV6-5 TRBD1 CASRRTGGSETQYF
. TRBV6-6 . CASRRDITYEQYF
few TRBV27 TRBD2 CASSLSPGGAINEQFF